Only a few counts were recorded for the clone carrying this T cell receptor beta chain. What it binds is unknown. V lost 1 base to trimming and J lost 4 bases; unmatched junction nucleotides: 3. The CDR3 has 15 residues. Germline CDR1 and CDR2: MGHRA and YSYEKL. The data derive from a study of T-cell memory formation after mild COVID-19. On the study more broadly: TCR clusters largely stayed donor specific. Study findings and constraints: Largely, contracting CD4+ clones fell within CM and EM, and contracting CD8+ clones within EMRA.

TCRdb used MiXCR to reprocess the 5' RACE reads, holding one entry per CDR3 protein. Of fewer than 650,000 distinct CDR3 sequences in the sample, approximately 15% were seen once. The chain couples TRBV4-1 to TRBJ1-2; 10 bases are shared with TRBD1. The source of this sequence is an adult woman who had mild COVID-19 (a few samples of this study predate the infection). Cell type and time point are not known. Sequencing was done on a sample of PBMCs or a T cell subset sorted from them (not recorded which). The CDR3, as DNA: TGCGCCAGCAGCCAAGGGGGACAGGGGCTCTATGGCTACACCTTC. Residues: CASSQGGQGLYGYTF.